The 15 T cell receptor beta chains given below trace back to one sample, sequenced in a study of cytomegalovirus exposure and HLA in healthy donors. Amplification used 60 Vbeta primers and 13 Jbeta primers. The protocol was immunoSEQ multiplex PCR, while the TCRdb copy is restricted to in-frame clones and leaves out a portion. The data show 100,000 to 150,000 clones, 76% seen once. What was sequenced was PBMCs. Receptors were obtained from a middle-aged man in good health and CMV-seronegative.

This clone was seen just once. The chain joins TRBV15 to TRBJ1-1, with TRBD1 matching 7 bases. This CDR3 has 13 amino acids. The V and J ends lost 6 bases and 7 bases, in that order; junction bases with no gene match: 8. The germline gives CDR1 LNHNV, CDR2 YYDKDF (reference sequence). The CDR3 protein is CATSQGGKFEAFF. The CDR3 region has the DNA TGTGCCACCAGTCAGGGGGGTAAGTTTGAAGCTTTCTTT.

DNA of the CDR3: TGTGCCAGCAGTGATGGGACTTTCTACAATGAGCAGTTCTTC. Amino acid sequence: CASSDGTFYNEQFF. This chain connects TRBV6-1 to TRBJ2-1; maybe TRBD2 (6 bases). This CDR3 has 14 residues. V was trimmed by 3 bases and J by 3 bases, leaving 9 bases between them. Germline lookup yields CDR1 MNHNS and CDR2 SASEGT.

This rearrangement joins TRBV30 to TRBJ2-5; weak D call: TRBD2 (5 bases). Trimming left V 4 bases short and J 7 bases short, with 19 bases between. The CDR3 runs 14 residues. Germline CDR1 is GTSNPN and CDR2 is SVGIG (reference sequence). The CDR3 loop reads CAWNPGIPEGTQYF. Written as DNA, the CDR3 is TGTGCCTGGAACCCCGGGATCCCTGAAGGGACCCAGTACTTC.

The CDR3 is CASITGDRVNEQFF. The CDR3 DNA reads as TGTGCCAGCATCACCGGAGACAGGGTCAATGAGCAGTTCTTC. The V and J genes are TRBV2 and TRBJ2-1; 7 positions agree with TRBD1. The CDR3 has 14 residues. Germline assignment: CDR1 SNHLY and CDR2 FYNNEI. V shed 7 bases and J 6 bases; nucleotides not matched to a gene: 9.

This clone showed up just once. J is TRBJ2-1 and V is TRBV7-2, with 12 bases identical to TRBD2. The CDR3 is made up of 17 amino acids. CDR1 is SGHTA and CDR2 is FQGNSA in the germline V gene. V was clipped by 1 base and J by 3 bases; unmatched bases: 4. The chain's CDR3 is CASSLGLAGGIYNEQFF. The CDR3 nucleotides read TGTGCCAGCAGCTTAGGCCTAGCGGGGGGGATCTACAATGAGCAGTTCTTC. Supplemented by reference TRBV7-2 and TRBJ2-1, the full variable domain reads GAGVSQSPSNKVTEKGKDVELRCDPISGHTALYWYRQSLGQGLEFLIYFQGNSAPDKSGLPSDRFSAERTGGSVSTLTIQRTQQEDSAVYLCASSLGLAGGIYNEQFFGPGTRLTVL.

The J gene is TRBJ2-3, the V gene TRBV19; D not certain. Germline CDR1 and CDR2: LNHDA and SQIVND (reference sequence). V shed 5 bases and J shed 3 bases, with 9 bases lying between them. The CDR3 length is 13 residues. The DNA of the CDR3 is TGTGCCAGTAGTTTTGGGCCGACAGATACGCAGTATTTT. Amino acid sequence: CASSFGPTDTQYF.

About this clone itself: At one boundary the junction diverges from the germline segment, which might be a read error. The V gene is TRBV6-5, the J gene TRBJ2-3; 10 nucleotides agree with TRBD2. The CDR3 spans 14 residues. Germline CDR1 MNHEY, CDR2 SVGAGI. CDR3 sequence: CAGSLAGAEDTQYF. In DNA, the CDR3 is TGTGCCGGCAGTCTAGCGGGGGCGGAAGATACGCAGTATTTT.

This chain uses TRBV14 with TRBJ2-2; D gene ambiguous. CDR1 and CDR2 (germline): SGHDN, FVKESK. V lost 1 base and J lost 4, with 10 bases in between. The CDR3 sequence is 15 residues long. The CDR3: CASSQVFLSTGELFF. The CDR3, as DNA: TGTGCCAGCAGCCAAGTTTTTCTGTCCACCGGGGAGCTGTTTTTT.

CDR3: CASSQDSAGSNQPQHF. CDR3 in DNA: TGCGCCAGCAGCCAAGATTCGGCCGGGAGCAATCAGCCCCAGCATTTT. The chain carries TRBV4-1 and TRBJ1-5; D is unresolved. Deletions cut 0 bases from V and 1 base from J, with 10 bases between. Germline V lookup: CDR1 MGHRA, CDR2 YSYEKL. The CDR3 runs to 16 residues.

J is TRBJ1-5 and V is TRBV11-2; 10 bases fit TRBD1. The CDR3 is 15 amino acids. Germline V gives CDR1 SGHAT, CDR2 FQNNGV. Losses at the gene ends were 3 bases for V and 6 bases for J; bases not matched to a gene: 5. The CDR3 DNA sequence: TGTGCCAGCAGCTTTTCCGGGACAGGGGCTCAGCCCCAGCATTTT. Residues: CASSFSGTGAQPQHF. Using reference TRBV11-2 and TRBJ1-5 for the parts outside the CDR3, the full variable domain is EAGVAQSPRYKIIEKRQSVAFWCNPISGHATLYWYQQILGQGPKLLIQFQNNGVVDDSQLPKDRFSAERLKGVDSTLKIQPAKLEDSAVYLCASSFSGTGAQPQHFGDGTRLSIL.

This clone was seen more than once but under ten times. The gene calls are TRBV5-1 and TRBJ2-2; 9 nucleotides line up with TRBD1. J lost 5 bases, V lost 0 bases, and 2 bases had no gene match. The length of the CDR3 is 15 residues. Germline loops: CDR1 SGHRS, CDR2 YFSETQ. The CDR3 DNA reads TGCGCCAGCAGCTTGGTGACAGGGGGTACCGGGGAGCTGTTTTTT. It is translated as CASSLVTGGTGELFF.

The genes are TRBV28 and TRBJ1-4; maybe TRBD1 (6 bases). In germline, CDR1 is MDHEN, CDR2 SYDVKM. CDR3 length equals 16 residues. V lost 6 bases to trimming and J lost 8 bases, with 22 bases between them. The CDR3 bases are TGTGCCAGCAGGGGGATTCCAGGGGACGCGGAGGAAAAACTGTTTTTT. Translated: CASRGIPGDAEEKLFF.

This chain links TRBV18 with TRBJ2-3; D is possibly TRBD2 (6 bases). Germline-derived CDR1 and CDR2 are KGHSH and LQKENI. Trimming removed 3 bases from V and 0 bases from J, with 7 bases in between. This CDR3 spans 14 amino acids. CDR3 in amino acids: CASSPAGSTDTQYF. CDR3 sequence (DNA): TGTGCCAGCTCACCGGCGGGAAGCACAGATACGCAGTATTTT. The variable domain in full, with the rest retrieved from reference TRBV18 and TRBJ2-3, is NAGVMQNPRHLVRRRGQEARLRCSPMKGHSHVYWYRQLPEEGLKFMVYLQKENIIDESGMPKERFSAEFPKEGPSILRIQQVVRGDSAAYFCASSPAGSTDTQYFGPGTRLTVL.

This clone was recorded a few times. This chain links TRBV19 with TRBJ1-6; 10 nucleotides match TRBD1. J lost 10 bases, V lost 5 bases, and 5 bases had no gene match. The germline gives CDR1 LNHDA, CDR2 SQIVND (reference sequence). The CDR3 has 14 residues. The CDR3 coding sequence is TGTGCCAGTAGTTCGACAGGGGGCGGATCACCCCTCCACTTT. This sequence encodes CASSSTGGGSPLHF.

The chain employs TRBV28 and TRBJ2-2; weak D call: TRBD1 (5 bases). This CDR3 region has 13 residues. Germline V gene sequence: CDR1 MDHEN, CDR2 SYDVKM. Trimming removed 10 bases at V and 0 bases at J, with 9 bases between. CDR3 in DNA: TGTGCCATCCGACAGACGAACACCGGGGAGCTGTTTTTT. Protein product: CAIRQTNTGELFF.